This entry describes one T cell receptor (beta chain). Its antigen is not identified. Of the isolated RNA, all was reverse transcribed, and so the sequenced material was expressed TCRB transcripts. Reads from naive, central memory and regulatory T cell samples averaged roughly 3.6 million. Produced via immunoSEQ multiplex PCR; TCRdb's table is partial and in-frame only. The sample has 500,000 to 800,000 clones, around 12% seen once. V lost 5 bases to trimming and J lost 3 bases, with 8 bases between them. Germline V gene sequence: CDR1 SGHTA, CDR2 FQGNSA. The CDR3 contains 13 residues. The data were taken from a study of beta chain features in type 1 diabetes. Staining for CD45RO/CCR7/CD25/CD127/CD95/CD27 allowed sorting of CD4+ naive, central memory, regulatory and stem cell-like memory cells. The study, taken as a whole, reports: Shortening of TCRB CDR3s, moderate but significant, appeared in all four CD4+ subsets of Type 1 diabetes patients.

The rearrangement links TRBV7-2 to TRBJ1-3; D gene ambiguous. Sequenced input: naive CD4+ T cells from blood. The sequence was obtained from a man aged 30-40 years with type 1 diabetes. CDR3 in DNA: TGTGCCAGCAGCCCCTCCCTTGGAAACACCATATATTTT. Its translation: CASSPSLGNTIYF.